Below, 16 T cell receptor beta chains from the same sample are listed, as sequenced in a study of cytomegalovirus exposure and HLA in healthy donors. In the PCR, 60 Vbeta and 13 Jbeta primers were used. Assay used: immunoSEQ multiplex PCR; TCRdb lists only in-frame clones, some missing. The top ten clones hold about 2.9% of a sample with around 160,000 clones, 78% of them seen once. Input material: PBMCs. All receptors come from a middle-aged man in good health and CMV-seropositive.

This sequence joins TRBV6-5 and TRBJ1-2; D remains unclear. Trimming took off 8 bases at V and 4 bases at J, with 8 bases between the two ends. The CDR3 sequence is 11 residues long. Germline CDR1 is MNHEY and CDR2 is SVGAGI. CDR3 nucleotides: TGTGCCAGCGGTCAGATCTATGGCTACACCTTC. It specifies CASGQIYGYTF.

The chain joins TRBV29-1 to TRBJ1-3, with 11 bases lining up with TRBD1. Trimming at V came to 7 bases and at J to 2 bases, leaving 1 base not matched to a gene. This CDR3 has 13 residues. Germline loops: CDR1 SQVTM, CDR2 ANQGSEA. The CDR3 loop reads CSAGQGAGNTIYF. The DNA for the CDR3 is TGCAGCGCGGGACAGGGGGCTGGAAACACCATATATTTT.

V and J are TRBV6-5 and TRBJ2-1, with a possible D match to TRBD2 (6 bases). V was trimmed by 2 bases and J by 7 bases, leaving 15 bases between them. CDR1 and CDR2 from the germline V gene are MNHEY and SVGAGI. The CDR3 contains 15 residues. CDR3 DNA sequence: TGTGCCAGCAGTTACAGGCGCGGGAAAAGGAATGAGCAGTTCTTC. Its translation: CASSYRRGKRNEQFF.

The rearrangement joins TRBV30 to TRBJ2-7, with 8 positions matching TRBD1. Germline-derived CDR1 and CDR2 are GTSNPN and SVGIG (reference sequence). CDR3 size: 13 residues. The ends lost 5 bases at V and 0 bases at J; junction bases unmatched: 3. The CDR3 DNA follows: TGTGCCTGGGCTGACAGGGGCTCCTACGAGCAGTACTTC. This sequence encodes CAWADRGSYEQYF. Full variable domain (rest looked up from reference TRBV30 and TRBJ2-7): SQTIHQWPATLVQPVGSPLSLECTVEGTSNPNLYWYRQAAGRGLQLLFYSVGIGQISSEVPQNLSASRPQDRQFILSSKKLLLSDSGFYLCAWADRGSYEQYFGPGTRLTVT.

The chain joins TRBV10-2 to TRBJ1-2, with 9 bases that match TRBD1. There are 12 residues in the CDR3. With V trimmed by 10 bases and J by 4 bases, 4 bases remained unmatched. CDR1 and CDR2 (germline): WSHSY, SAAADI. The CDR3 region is CATLTGGYGYTF. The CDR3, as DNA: TGCGCCACCTTGACAGGGGGCTATGGCTACACCTTC.

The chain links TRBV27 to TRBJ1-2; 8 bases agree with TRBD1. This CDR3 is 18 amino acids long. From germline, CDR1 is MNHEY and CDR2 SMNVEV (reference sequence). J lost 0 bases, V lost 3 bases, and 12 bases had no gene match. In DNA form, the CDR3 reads TGTGCCAGCAGTTTCCCCCCAAGGACAGGGCGAACTAACTATGGCTACACCTTC. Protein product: CASSFPPRTGRTNYGYTF.

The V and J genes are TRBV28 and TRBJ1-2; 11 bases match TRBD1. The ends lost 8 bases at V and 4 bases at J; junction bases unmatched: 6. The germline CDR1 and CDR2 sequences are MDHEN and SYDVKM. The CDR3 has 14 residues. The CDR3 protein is CASGQGAPSYGYTF. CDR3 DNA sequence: TGTGCCAGCGGACAGGGGGCGCCTAGCTATGGCTACACCTTC.

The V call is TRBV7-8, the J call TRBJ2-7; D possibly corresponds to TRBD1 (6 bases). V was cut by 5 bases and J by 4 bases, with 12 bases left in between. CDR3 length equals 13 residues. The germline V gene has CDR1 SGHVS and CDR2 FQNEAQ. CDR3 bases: TGTGCCAGCAGCGTCACTACAGGGTACGAGCAGTACTTC. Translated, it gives CASSVTTGYEQYF.

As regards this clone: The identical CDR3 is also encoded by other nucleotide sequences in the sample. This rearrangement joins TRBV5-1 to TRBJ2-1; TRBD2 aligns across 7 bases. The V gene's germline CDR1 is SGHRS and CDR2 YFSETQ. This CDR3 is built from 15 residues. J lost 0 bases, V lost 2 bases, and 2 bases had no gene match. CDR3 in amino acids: CASSLAGSSYNEQFF. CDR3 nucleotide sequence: TGCGCCAGCAGCTTAGCGGGGAGCTCCTACAATGAGCAGTTCTTC.

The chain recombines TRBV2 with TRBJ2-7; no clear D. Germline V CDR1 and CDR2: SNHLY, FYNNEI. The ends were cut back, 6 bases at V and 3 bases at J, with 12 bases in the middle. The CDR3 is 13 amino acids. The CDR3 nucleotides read TGTGCCAGCAGGCGCGACTTCAACTACGAGCAGTACTTC. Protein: CASRRDFNYEQYF.

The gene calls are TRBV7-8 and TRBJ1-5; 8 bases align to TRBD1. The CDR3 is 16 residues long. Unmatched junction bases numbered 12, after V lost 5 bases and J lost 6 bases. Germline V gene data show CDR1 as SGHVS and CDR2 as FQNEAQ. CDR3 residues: CASSQGAPGSGQPQHF. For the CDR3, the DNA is TGTGCCAGCAGCCAGGGGGCGCCGGGATCGGGTCAGCCCCAGCATTTT.

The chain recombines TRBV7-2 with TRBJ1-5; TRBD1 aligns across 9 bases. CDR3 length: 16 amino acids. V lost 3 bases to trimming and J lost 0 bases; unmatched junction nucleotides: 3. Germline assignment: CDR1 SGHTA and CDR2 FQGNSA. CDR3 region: CASSLGTGHSNQPQHF. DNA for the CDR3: TGTGCCAGCAGCTTGGGGACAGGGCATAGCAATCAGCCCCAGCATTTT.

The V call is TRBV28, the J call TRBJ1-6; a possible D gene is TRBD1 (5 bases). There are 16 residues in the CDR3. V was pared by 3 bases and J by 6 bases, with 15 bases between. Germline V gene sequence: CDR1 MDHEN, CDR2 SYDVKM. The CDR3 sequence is CASSFRGNALNSPLHF. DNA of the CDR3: TGTGCCAGCAGTTTCCGGGGGAATGCGCTTAATTCACCCCTCCACTTT.

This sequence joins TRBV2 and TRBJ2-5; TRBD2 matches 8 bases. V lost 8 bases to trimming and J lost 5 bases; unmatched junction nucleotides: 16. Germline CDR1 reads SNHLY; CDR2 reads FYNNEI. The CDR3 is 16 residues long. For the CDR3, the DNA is TGTGCCAGCCTGGGACTAGGGGCAGGGAGGCGTGAGACCCAGTACTTC. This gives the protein CASLGLGAGRRETQYF.

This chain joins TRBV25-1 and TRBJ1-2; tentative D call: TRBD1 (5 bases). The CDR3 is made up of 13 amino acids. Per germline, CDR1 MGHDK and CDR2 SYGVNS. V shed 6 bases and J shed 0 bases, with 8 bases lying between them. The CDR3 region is CASSREANYGYTF. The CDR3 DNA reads TGTGCCAGCAGCAGGGAGGCTAACTATGGCTACACCTTC.

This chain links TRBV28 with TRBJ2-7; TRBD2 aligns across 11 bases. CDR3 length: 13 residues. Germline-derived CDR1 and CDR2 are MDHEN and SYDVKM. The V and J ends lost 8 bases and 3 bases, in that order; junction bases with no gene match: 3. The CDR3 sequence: CASGTSGSYEQYF. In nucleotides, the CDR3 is TGTGCCAGCGGTACTAGCGGGAGCTACGAGCAGTACTTC.